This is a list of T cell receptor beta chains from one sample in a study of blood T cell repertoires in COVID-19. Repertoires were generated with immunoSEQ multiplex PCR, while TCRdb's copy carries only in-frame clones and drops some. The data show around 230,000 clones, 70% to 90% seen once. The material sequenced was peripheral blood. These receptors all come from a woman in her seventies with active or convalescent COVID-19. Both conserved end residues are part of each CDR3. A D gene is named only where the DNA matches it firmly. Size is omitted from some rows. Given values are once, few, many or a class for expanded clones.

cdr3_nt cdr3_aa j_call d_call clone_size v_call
TGTGCCAGCAGTCCTGCGGGTTCTAGCACAGATACGCAGTATTTT CASSPAGSSTDTQYF TRBJ2-3 NA NA TRBV27
TGCGCCAGCAGCCCCCCGGGACAGGGGAGGAATGAGCAGTTCTTC CASSPPGQGRNEQFF TRBJ2-1 TRBD1 NA TRBV4-1
TGTGCCAGCAGCCAACATACAGGGGTGGGGAACACTGAAGCTTTCTTT CASSQHTGVGNTEAFF TRBJ1-1 TRBD1 NA TRBV3-1/TRBV3-2
TGCAGCGTTGGCCGGGACAGGGAGACTGAAGCTTTCTTT CSVGRDRETEAFF TRBJ1-1 TRBD1 NA TRBV29-1
TGTGCCAGCAGCCAAGGTAGGGAGGGATGGACTGAAGCTTTCTTT CASSQGREGWTEAFF TRBJ1-1 NA NA TRBV3-1/TRBV3-2
TGCGCCAGCAGCCGGACTAGCGGGAGCGACGAGCAGTACTTC CASSRTSGSDEQYF TRBJ2-7 TRBD2 NA TRBV5-1
TGTGCCAGCAGCCAAGGGCTGATGAACACTGAAGCTTTCTTT CASSQGLMNTEAFF TRBJ1-1 NA NA TRBV4-2
TGTGCCAGCTCACCACGGTCAGACTCGACGAGCTCCTACAATGAGCAGTTCTTC CASSPRSDSTSSYNEQFF TRBJ2-1 NA NA TRBV18
TGTGCCAGCAGCCAACAGGTGGGGCTAGCGGCCAAAGAGACCCAGTACTTC CASSQQVGLAAKETQYF TRBJ2-5 TRBD2 NA TRBV11-2
TGTGCCAGCAGCTTTATGGACAGGAATTCACCCCTCCACTTT CASSFMDRNSPLHF TRBJ1-6 TRBD1 few TRBV5-5